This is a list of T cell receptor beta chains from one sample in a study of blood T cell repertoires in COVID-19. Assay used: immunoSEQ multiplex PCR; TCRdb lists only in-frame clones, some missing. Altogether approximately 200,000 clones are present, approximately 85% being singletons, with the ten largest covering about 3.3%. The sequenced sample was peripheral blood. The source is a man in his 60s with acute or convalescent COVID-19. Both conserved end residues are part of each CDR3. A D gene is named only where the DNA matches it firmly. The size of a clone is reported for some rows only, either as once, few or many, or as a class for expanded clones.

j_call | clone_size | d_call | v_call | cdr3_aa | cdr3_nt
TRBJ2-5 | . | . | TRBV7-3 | CASSFTGEPQETQYF | TGTGCCAGCAGCTTTACAGGAGAACCCCAAGAAACCCAGTACTTC
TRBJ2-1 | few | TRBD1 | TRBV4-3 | CASSHQTGDNEQFF | TGCGCCAGCAGCCACCAGACAGGGGACAATGAGCAGTTCTTC
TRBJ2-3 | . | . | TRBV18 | CASSPNRGLPEADTQYF | TGTGCCAGCTCACCAAACCGGGGACTTCCGGAGGCAGATACGCAGTATTTT
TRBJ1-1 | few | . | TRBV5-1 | CASSLDGSNTEAFF | TGCGCCAGCAGCTTGGACGGTTCTAACACTGAAGCTTTCTTT
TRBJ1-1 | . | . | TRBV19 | CASSIDRDTEAFF | TGTGCCAGTAGTATAGATCGAGACACTGAAGCTTTCTTT
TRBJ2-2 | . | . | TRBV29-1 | CSVAGDTNTGELFF | TGCAGCGTTGCAGGGGACACAAACACCGGGGAGCTGTTTTTT
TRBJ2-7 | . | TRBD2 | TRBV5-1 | CASSPRGGPIYEQYF | TGCGCCAGCAGCCCACGGGGAGGGCCCATCTACGAGCAGTACTTC
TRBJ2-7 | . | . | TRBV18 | CASSQVPGVGYEQYF | TGTGCCAGCTCACAGGTACCAGGGGTGGGCTACGAGCAGTACTTC
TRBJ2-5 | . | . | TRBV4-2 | CASSFDRQETQYF | TGTGCCAGCAGCTTTGACAGACAAGAGACCCAGTACTTC
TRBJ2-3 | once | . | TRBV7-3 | CASSLNFRGTQYF | TGTGCCAGCAGCTTAAATTTCCGGGGTACGCAGTATTTT
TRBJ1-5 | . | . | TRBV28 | CASIPGGAGQPQHF | TGTGCCAGCATCCCGGGGGGGGCGGGGCAGCCCCAGCATTTT
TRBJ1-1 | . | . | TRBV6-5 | CASSYWGGKAFF | TGTGCCAGCAGTTATTGGGGAGGGAAGGCTTTCTTT
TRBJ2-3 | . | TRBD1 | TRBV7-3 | CASSHPGQGTDTQYF | TGTGCCAGCAGCCACCCGGGACAGGGCACAGATACGCAGTATTTT
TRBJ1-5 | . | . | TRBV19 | CASSTDSPGQPQHF | TGTGCCAGTAGTACCGACAGCCCCGGTCAGCCCCAGCATTTT
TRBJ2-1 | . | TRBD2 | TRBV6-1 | CASSDLRSGSVNEQFF | TGTGCCAGCAGTGATTTAAGAAGCGGGAGTGTTAATGAGCAGTTCTTC
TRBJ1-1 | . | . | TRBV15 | CATSTQRNTEAFF | TGTGCCACCAGCACACAGAGGAACACTGAAGCTTTCTTT
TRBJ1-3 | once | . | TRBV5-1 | CASSPSSGNTIYF | TGCGCCAGCAGCCCGAGCTCTGGAAACACCATATATTTT